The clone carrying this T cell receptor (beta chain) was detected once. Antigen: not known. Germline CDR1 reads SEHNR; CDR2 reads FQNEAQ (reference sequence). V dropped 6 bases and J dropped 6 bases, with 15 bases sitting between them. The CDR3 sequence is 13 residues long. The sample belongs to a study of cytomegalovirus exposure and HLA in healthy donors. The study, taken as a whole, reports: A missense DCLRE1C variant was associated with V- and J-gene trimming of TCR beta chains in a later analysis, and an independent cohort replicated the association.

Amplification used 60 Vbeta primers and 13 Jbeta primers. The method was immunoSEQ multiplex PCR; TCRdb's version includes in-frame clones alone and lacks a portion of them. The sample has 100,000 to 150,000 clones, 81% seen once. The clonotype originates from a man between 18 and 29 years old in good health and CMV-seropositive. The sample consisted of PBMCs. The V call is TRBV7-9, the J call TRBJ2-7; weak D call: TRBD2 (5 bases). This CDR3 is CASSREVEGEQYF. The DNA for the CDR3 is TGTGCCAGCAGTCGGGAAGTAGAGGGCGAGCAGTACTTC. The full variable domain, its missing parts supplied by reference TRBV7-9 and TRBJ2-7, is DTGVSQNPRHKITKRGQNVTFRCDPISEHNRLYWYRQTLGQGPEFLTYFQNEAQLEKSRLLSDRFSAERPKGSFSTLEIQRTEQGDSAMYLCASSREVEGEQYFGPGTRLTVT.